These 21 T cell receptor beta chains came from one sample sequenced in a study of beta chain features in type 1 diabetes. Expressed TCRB transcripts were sequenced because the entire RNA isolate underwent reverse transcription. Measured with immunoSEQ multiplex PCR; TCRdb has only the in-frame clones, and not every one. This sample has fewer than 500,000 clones, with over 11% found just once. Specimen: naive CD4+ T cells from blood. Source of these receptors: a man in his thirties or forties in good health.

The V call is TRBV29-1, the J call TRBJ2-2; 11 positions match TRBD2. Germline loops: CDR1 SQVTM, CDR2 ANQGSEA. The CDR3 has 14 residues. Trimming removed 4 bases from V and 3 bases from J; junction bases left unmatched: 1. In nucleotides, the CDR3 is TGCAGCGTTGGACTAGCGGGGTACACCGGGGAGCTGTTTTTT. It encodes CSVGLAGYTGELFF.

The chain links TRBV7-2 to TRBJ2-1, with TRBD2 identical over 11 bases. The CDR3 runs to 14 residues. After removal of 3 bases from V and 9 bases from J, the junction contained 4 bases not matched to a gene. CDR1 is SGHTA and CDR2 is FQGNSA in the germline V gene. In nucleotides, the CDR3 is TGTGCCAGCAGCTTGGGACTAGCGGTCCCTGAGCAGTTCTTC. Translated, it gives CASSLGLAVPEQFF.

The chain combines TRBV5-1 with TRBJ2-1, with 12 bases fitting TRBD2. Germline loops: CDR1 SGHRS, CDR2 YFSETQ. There are 16 residues in the CDR3. Trimming removed 3 bases from V and 1 base from J; junction bases left unmatched: 2. CDR3: CASSSGLAGSYNEQFF. Written as DNA, the CDR3 is TGCGCCAGCAGCTCCGGACTAGCGGGATCCTACAATGAGCAGTTCTTC.

This clone has just a few counts. The chain carries TRBV14 and TRBJ2-7; 10 bases match TRBD1. CDR1 and CDR2 from the germline V gene are SGHDN and FVKESK. J gave up 3 bases and V 2 bases, and 1 base lay outside the gene matches. The CDR3 is 14 residues long. CDR3 DNA sequence: TGTGCCAGCAGCCAATGGACAGGGGGCTACGAGCAGTACTTC. Translation gives CASSQWTGGYEQYF.

The CDR3 protein is CASSQVVSTDTQYF. As DNA, the CDR3 is TGCGCCAGCAGCCAAGTTGTTAGCACAGATACGCAGTATTTT. The chain has TRBV4-1 and TRBJ2-3; D remains unclear. CDR3 length equals 14 residues. V was clipped by 1 base and J by 0 bases, with 5 bases between them. Germline V CDR1 and CDR2: MGHRA, YSYEKL.

The V gene is TRBV14, the J gene TRBJ1-1; possibly TRBD1 for D (6 bases). Germline V gene data show CDR1 as SGHDN and CDR2 as FVKESK. The CDR3 is made up of 16 amino acids. The ends were cut back, 3 bases at V and 5 bases at J, with 19 bases in the middle. The CDR3: CASSQRLTGLRTEAFF. The CDR3 DNA reads TGTGCCAGCAGCCAGCGTTTAACAGGGTTACGGACTGAAGCTTTCTTT.

Details on this clone: At one end, the junction sequence differs from germline, possibly due to a read error. The V gene is TRBV20-1, the J gene TRBJ2-4, with no clear D. CDR3 length equals 11 residues. The germline gives CDR1 DFQATT, CDR2 SNEGSKA (reference sequence). The CDR3 protein is CSARVQGFTNF. CDR3 DNA sequence: TGCAGTGCTAGAGTTCAAGGGTTTACAAACTTC.

This clone came up a few times. This chain joins TRBV20-1 and TRBJ1-1; D unclear. CDR1 and CDR2 from the germline V gene are DFQATT and SNEGSKA (reference sequence). This CDR3 comprises 11 residues. V was trimmed by 5 bases and J by 6 bases, leaving 10 bases between them. The CDR3 is CSASMVAEAFF. The CDR3 nucleotides read TGCAGTGCTTCAATGGTGGCTGAAGCTTTCTTT.

Comment on this clone: A read error is possible here, since a much larger clone lies one base away. The chain has TRBV6-5 and TRBJ2-5; D gene ambiguous. Between the trimmed V and J ends, which lost 6 bases and 5 bases, there was a span of 7 bases. CDR1 and CDR2 (germline): MNHEY, SVGAGI. The CDR3 runs 11 residues. CDR3 bases: TGTGCCAGCAGATCAGTGGAGACCCAGTACTTC. This encodes CASRSVETQYF.

This rearrangement joins TRBV5-1 to TRBJ2-5, with TRBD2 identical over 12 bases. The V gene end was trimmed by 5 bases and the J gene end by 0 bases; junction bases not matched to a gene: 5. CDR1 is SGHRS and CDR2 is YFSETQ in the germline V gene. This CDR3 contains 16 residues. The CDR3 bases are TGCGCCAGCAGGCCCCGGACTAGCGGGAACCAAGAGACCCAGTACTTC. It translates to CASRPRTSGNQETQYF.

This clone was seen a few times. The gene calls are TRBV5-4 and TRBJ2-4; tentatively, D is TRBD1 or TRBD2 (6 bases each). Germline V gene sequence: CDR1 SGHNT, CDR2 YYREEE (reference sequence). The CDR3 length is 14 residues. V gave up 4 bases and J gave up 1 base, with 9 bases separating them. The CDR3 sequence: CASSVGGAKNIQYF. CDR3 bases: TGTGCCAGCAGCGTAGGGGGGGCCAAAAACATTCAGTACTTC.

V usage is TRBV9 and J usage is TRBJ2-1; 9 nucleotides line up with TRBD2. The trim removed 3 bases at V and 10 bases at J, leaving 26 bases unmatched. The CDR3 is 20 residues long. CDR1 is SGDLS and CDR2 is YYNGEE in the germline V gene. CDR3 sequence reads: CASSAWDRSTSLREGREQFF. CDR3 nucleotide sequence: TGTGCCAGCAGCGCCTGGGACAGATCAACGAGTTTGCGGGAGGGGAGAGAGCAGTTCTTC.

The rearrangement joins TRBV9 to TRBJ2-5; TRBD2 matches 9 bases. Germline assignment: CDR1 SGDLS and CDR2 YYNGEE. The ends lost 0 bases at V and 0 bases at J; junction bases unmatched: 12. The CDR3 is made up of 19 amino acids. In nucleotides, the CDR3 is TGTGCCAGCAGCGTAGGTCTAGCGGGGTCCCATAGGGACCAAGAGACCCAGTACTTC. Its translation is CASSVGLAGSHRDQETQYF.

The rearrangement uses TRBV7-2 and TRBJ2-5; tentatively, D is TRBD1 (6 bases). Germline V lookup: CDR1 SGHTA, CDR2 FQGNSA. CDR3 length: 14 residues. Trimming pared 6 bases from V and 5 bases from J, leaving 16 bases between. CDR3 amino acids: CASRRYRESETQYF. The CDR3 DNA sequence: TGTGCCAGCAGGCGGTACAGGGAGTCGGAGACCCAGTACTTC.

This chain uses TRBV7-3 with TRBJ2-2; D may be TRBD2 (6 bases). The CDR3 loop spans 16 amino acids. Trimming shortened V by 5 bases and J by 4 bases, and 17 bases separated the two germline ends. Looked up from germline, CDR1 is SGHTA and CDR2 is FQGTGA. CDR3 sequence: CASSPPPGVSTGELFF. The CDR3 DNA sequence: TGTGCCAGCAGCCCCCCCCCGGGGGTAAGCACCGGGGAGCTGTTTTTT.

V usage is TRBV4-1 and J usage is TRBJ2-3; D uncertain. Germline loops: CDR1 MGHRA, CDR2 YSYEKL. V was shortened by 5 bases and J by 6 bases, with 12 bases between the two germline ends. The CDR3 runs 13 residues. CDR3 loop: CASSAQQSDTQYF. DNA for the CDR3: TGCGCCAGCAGCGCCCAACAGTCCGATACGCAGTATTTT.

This chain joins TRBV9 and TRBJ2-5; D gene ambiguous. CDR3 length: 14 amino acids. Germline V CDR1 and CDR2: SGDLS, YYNGEE. The V gene lost 0 bases and the J gene lost 4 bases, with 10 bases spanning the gap. CDR3 loop: CASSVAPSGETQYF. CDR3 nucleotide sequence: TGTGCCAGCAGCGTAGCCCCCTCCGGAGAGACCCAGTACTTC.

This clone has ten or more counts. V is TRBV7-9 and J is TRBJ2-1, with 10 positions matching TRBD2. This CDR3 has 14 amino acids. Looked up from germline, CDR1 is SEHNR and CDR2 is FQNEAQ (reference sequence). With V trimmed by 5 bases and J by 13 bases, 11 bases remained unmatched. The CDR3 here is CASSPMVASGSQFF. CDR3 DNA: TGTGCCAGCAGCCCCATGGTGGCTAGCGGGAGTCAGTTCTTC. Variable domain in full (rest from reference TRBV7-9 and TRBJ2-1): DTGVSQNPRHKITKRGQNVTFRCDPISEHNRLYWYRQTLGQGPEFLTYFQNEAQLEKSRLLSDRFSAERPKGSFSTLEIQRTEQGDSAMYLCASSPMVASGSQFFGPGTRLTVL.

The V call is TRBV7-3, the J call TRBJ1-1, with a weak D call TRBD1 (5 bases). The CDR3 has 13 residues. Germline assignment: CDR1 SGHTA and CDR2 FQGTGA. V was clipped by 3 bases and J by 6 bases, with 11 bases between them. This chain's CDR3 is CASSFTGVAEAFF. The DNA for the CDR3 is TGTGCCAGCAGCTTCACGGGGGTCGCTGAAGCTTTCTTT.

The table lists this clone with a few counts. This chain connects TRBV2 to TRBJ2-7; possibly TRBD1 for D (5 bases). This CDR3 spans 13 amino acids. The V gene's germline CDR1 is SNHLY and CDR2 FYNNEI. Deletions cut 4 bases from V and 5 bases from J, with 12 bases between. The CDR3 sequence: CASSVGPRDEQYF. CDR3 bases: TGTGCCAGCAGTGTGGGTCCCAGGGACGAGCAGTACTTC.

This chain joins TRBV4-2 and TRBJ2-2; D may be TRBD2 (6 bases). Germline-derived CDR1 and CDR2 are LGHNA and YNFKEQ. Trimming left V 4 bases short and J 6 bases short, with 9 bases between. The CDR3 length is 13 residues. CDR3 loop: CASSPSSAGELFF. The DNA for the CDR3 is TGTGCCAGCAGCCCCTCTAGCGCCGGGGAGCTGTTTTTT.